This is a list of T cell receptor beta chains from one sample in a study of T cell repertoires in cytomegalovirus infection. TCRdb re-called the reads with MiXCR, one entry per CDR3 protein. The data show some 800,000 distinct CDR3 sequences, 25% to 35% seen once. No antigen has been assigned to these receptors. Sample: cultured CD8+ T cells from PBMCs, taken from culture after CMV antigen stimulation. The receptors originated from a human donor in good health (CMV status not recorded). Some clones in this sample may be carry-over from other donors' samples. Each CDR3 is given with its conserved first and last residue. The order of the fields is J gene, D gene, V gene, clone size, CDR3 DNA, CDR3 protein. D genes are given only for firm matches. Some rows mark clone size as missing; the rest say once, few, many or name a class of expanded clone.

>TRBJ2-4|TRBD1|TRBV28|.
TGTGCCAGCAGTTTATCGACAGGGAATACCATCAAAAACATTCAGTACTTC
CASSLSTGNTIKNIQYF
>TRBJ1-2|TRBD1|TRBV7-9|few
TGTGCCAGCAGCAATCAAAAGACAGGGGGGCTCGATGGCTACACCTTC
CASSNQKTGGLDGYTF
>TRBJ1-1|.|TRBV6-4|.
TGTGCCAGCAGTATATACCCTCCTCCAATGAACACTGAAGCTTTCTTT
CASSIYPPPMNTEAFF
>TRBJ1-5|TRBD1|TRBV6-1|.
TGTGCCAGCAGTAACCAGGGGGCTGTAGGACAGCCCCAGCATTTT
CASSNQGAVGQPQHF
>TRBJ2-1|TRBD1|TRBV2|few
TGTGCCATTCCGCCGGGACAGGGATCGGAAGAGCAGTTCTTC
CAIPPGQGSEEQFF
>TRBJ2-5|.|TRBV5-4|few
TGTGCCAGCAGCTCGGACCACCAAGAGACCCAGTACTTC
CASSSDHQETQYF
>TRBJ1-6|.|TRBV20-1|.
TGCAGTGCTAGATCAAGGGCATATAATTCACCCCTCCACTTT
CSARSRAYNSPLHF
>TRBJ1-5|.|TRBV4-1|.
TGCGCCAGCAGCCAATACATCCAGGACGATCAGCCCCAGCATTTT
CASSQYIQDDQPQHF
>TRBJ1-2|.|TRBV12-3/TRBV12-4|few
TGTGCCAGCAGTCCTACTAATGAGATGGCCAACTATGGCTACACCTTC
CASSPTNEMANYGYTF
>TRBJ2-1|.|TRBV27|.
TGTGCCAGCGGAATACAGGGTCTCTACAATGAGCAGTTCTTC
CASGIQGLYNEQFF
>TRBJ2-3|.|TRBV5-4|few
TGTGCCAGCCTGCACGGGGGAACAGATACGCAGTATTTT
CASLHGGTDTQYF
>TRBJ1-1|TRBD1|TRBV9|.
TGTGCCAGCAGCGCCCTGGGACAGGGAGGGAACACTGAAGCTTTCTTT
CASSALGQGGNTEAFF